The rows below give T cell receptor beta chains drawn from one sample of a study of cytomegalovirus exposure and HLA in healthy donors. The table came from immunoSEQ multiplex PCR; TCRdb's copy has only in-frame clones and leaves some out. The table shows over 120,000 clones, with approximately 80% occurring only once. The material sequenced was PBMCs. The receptors originated from a man aged 50-60 years in good health and CMV-seronegative. Each CDR3 is given with its conserved first and last residue. D genes are given only for firm matches.

D: NA
length: 13
V: TRBV23-1
CDR3: CASSPTANSPLHF

D: NA
length: 13
V: TRBV5-4
CDR3: CASSIRDNRGYTF

D: NA
length: 15
V: TRBV19
CDR3: CASSITGTGNQPQHF

D: NA
length: 15
V: TRBV28
CDR3: CASSPPLITRYEQYF

D: NA
length: 13
V: TRBV29-1
CDR3: CSVTGQSGTEAFF

D: TRBD1
length: 16
V: TRBV2
CDR3: CASTPQGTDFSYEQYF

D: NA
length: 14
V: TRBV28
CDR3: CASSTRARGTEAFF

D: NA
length: 14
V: TRBV27
CDR3: CASSLKPLKNEQFF

D: NA
length: 11
V: TRBV2
CDR3: CASSLTYEQYF

D: TRBD1
length: 15
V: TRBV30
CDR3: CAWSLGQWGGNTIYF